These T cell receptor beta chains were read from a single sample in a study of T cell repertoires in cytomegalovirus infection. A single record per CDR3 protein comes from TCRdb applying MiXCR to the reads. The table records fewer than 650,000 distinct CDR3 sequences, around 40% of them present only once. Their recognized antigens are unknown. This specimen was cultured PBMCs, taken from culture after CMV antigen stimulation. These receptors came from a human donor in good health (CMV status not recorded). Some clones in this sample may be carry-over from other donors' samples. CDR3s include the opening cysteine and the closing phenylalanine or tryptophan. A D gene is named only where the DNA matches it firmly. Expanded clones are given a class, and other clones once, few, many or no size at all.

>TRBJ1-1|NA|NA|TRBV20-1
CSARVGGWTEAFF
TGCAGTGCTAGGGTGGGGGGTTGGACTGAAGCTTTCTTT
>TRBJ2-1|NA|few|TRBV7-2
CASSLDRGGYNEQFF
TGTGCCAGCAGCTTAGATCGGGGAGGTTACAATGAGCAGTTCTTC
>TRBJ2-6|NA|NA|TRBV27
CASIGRDAGSGANVLTF
TGTGCCAGCATAGGACGGGACGCTGGCTCTGGGGCCAACGTCCTGACTTTC
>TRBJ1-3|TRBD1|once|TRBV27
CASSFSGRGWTGNTIYF
TGTGCCAGCAGTTTTTCCGGCAGGGGGTGGACTGGAAACACCATATATTTT
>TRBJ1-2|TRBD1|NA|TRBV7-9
CASSLFGQDYGYTF
TGTGCCAGCAGCTTATTTGGACAGGATTATGGCTACACCTTC
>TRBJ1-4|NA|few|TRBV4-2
CASSQDLSAANPEKLFF
TGTGCCAGCAGCCAAGATCTGTCCGCCGCGAATCCCGAAAAACTGTTTTTT
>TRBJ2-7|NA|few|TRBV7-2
CASSLRPRQAPFSYEQYF
TGTGCCAGCAGCTTACGCCCCCGACAGGCGCCCTTCTCCTACGAGCAGTACTTC
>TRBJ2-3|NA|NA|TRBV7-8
CASSLNTGPDTQYF
TGTGCCAGCAGCTTAAATACGGGGCCAGATACGCAGTATTTT
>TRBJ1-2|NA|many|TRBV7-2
CASSLPSSLEGGSGYTF
TGTGCCAGCAGCTTACCCTCCTCGTTGGAGGGGGGTTCTGGCTACACCTTC
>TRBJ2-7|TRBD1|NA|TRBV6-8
CASRAGGRYEQYF
TGTGCCAGCAGAGCAGGGGGCCGGTACGAGCAGTACTTC
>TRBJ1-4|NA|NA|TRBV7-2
CASTPTGGEKLFF
TGTGCCAGCACCCCGACCGGCGGGGAAAAACTGTTTTTT
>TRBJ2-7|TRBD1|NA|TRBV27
CASSFPGTGVEYF
TGTGCCAGCAGTTTCCCCGGGACAGGGGTTGAGTACTTC
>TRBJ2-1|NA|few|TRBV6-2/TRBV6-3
CASSPPRVLYNEQFF
TGTGCCAGCAGTCCGCCAAGAGTTCTCTACAATGAGCAGTTCTTC
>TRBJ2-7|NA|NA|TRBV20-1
CSAIPASYEQYF
TGCAGTGCTATCCCAGCCTCCTACGAGCAGTACTTC
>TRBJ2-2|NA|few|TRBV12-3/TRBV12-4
CASSSSFGGAGGELFF
TGTGCCAGCAGTTCTTCCTTCGGGGGCGCGGGCGGGGAGCTGTTTTTT
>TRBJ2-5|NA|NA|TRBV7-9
CASSTLGRTGTTQYF
TGTGCCAGCAGCACCCTTGGACGCACAGGGACGACCCAGTACTTC
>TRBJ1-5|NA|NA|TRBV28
CASSFPTRYQPQHF
TGTGCCAGCAGTTTCCCCACCCGTTATCAGCCCCAGCATTTT
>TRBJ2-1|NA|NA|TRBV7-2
CASGLVGSEQFF
TGTGCCAGCGGCTTGGTGGGAAGTGAGCAGTTCTTC
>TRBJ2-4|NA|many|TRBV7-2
CASTPRGGGKMAKNIQYF
TGTGCCAGCACCCCCAGGGGGGGGGGCAAAATGGCCAAAAACATTCAGTACTTC
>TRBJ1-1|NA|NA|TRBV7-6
CASSLPWGTEAFF
TGTGCCAGCAGCTTGCCGTGGGGCACTGAAGCTTTCTTT
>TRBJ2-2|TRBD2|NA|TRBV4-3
CASSQMSTSGSPGELFF
TGCGCCAGCAGCCAAATGAGCACTAGCGGGAGCCCCGGGGAGCTGTTTTTT
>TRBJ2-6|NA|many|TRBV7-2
CASSRDGRSSGANVLTF
TGTGCCAGCAGCCGGGACGGTAGGAGCTCTGGGGCCAACGTCCTGACTTTC
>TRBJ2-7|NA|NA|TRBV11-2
CASSSDDNEQYF
TGTGCCAGCAGCTCCGACGATAACGAGCAGTACTTC
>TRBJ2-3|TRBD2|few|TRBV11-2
CASSLDGLAGGSTDTQYF
TGTGCCAGCAGCTTAGACGGGCTAGCGGGAGGTAGCACAGATACGCAGTATTTT
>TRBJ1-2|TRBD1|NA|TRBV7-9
CASSTTGGIDYGYTF
TGTGCCAGCAGCACGACAGGGGGCATCGACTATGGCTACACCTTC
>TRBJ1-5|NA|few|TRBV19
CASSSQGLSNQPQHF
TGTGCCAGTAGCTCACAGGGCTTGAGCAATCAGCCCCAGCATTTT
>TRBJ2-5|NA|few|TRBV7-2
CASSSQSGAIETQYF
TGTGCCAGCAGCTCTCAATCGGGGGCCATCGAGACCCAGTACTTC
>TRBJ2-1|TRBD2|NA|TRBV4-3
CASSQDPPSGIRNEQFF
TGCGCCAGCAGCCAAGATCCCCCTAGCGGGATCAGGAATGAGCAGTTCTTC
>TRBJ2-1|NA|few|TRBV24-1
CATRQGGYNEQFF
TGTGCCACGCGACAGGGAGGCTACAATGAGCAGTTCTTC
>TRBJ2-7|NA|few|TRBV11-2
CASSVTTAAYEQYF
TGTGCCAGCAGCGTTACGACGGCAGCCTACGAGCAGTACTTC
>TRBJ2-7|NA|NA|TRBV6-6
CASSYREGVYEQYF
TGTGCCAGCAGTTACAGGGAGGGGGTCTACGAGCAGTACTTC
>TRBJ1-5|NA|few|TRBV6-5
CASRQGNNQPQHF
TGTGCCAGCCGGCAGGGGAACAATCAGCCCCAGCATTTT
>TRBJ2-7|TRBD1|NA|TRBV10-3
CAISNRDRGEQYF
TGTGCCATCAGTAACCGGGACAGGGGCGAGCAGTACTTC
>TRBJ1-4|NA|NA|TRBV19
CASSATRDEKLFF
TGTGCCAGTTCGGCCACTCGAGATGAAAAACTGTTTTTT
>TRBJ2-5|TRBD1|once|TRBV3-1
CASSDSGQATQETQYF
TGTGCCAGCAGCGACTCGGGACAGGCTACGCAAGAGACCCAGTACTTC
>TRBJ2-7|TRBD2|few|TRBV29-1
CSGRLAGSSSYEQYF
TGCAGCGGAAGACTAGCGGGGTCCAGCTCCTACGAGCAGTACTTC
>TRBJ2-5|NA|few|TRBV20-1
CSVRGQYQETQYF
TGCAGCGTCCGGGGGCAGTACCAAGAGACCCAGTACTTC
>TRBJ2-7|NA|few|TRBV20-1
CSATVPTGHEQYF
TGCAGTGCTACAGTCCCAACAGGCCACGAGCAGTACTTC
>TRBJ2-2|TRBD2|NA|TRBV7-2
CASSFAILAGTGELFF
TGTGCCAGCAGCTTCGCTATCCTAGCGGGCACCGGGGAGCTGTTTTTT
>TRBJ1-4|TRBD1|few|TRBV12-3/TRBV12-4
CASSNDRVSPNEKLFF
TGTGCCAGCAGTAATGACAGGGTTTCGCCTAATGAAAAACTGTTTTTT
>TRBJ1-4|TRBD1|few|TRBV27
CASRPTGGPDLKLFF
TGTGCCAGCAGACCAACAGGGGGACCCGACCTTAAACTGTTTTTT